This T cell receptor (beta chain) derives from a study of blood T cell repertoires in COVID-19 (TCRdb year 2020). Background on the whole study: Samples covering the acute and convalescent phases of COVID-19 were provided by collaborators in the United States, Italy and Spain. The dataset comprised deeply sampled blood TCRbeta repertoires from subjects exposed to, actively infected with, or recovered from COVID-19. Where HLA class I and class II types were available, the types were taken from metadata supplied by the sample provider, not from assay-based typing. The repertoires were released in a freely available public database meant as a resource for research on the immune response to SARS-CoV-2. The prospective study material was composed of cDNA or gDNA derived from T cells, B-cell-depleted T cells, or PBMCs. Samples were obtained from the ongoing ImmuneRACE study (first 160 participants) and from over a thousand subjects provided by 6 global collaborators. A de-identified subject ID, COVID-19 status, age in years and sex were almost always included in the sample metadata. Here is what the overall study found, with its caveats: The quantity of clinical and demographic metadata differed by source and by participant and was supplied without curation.

TCRbeta CDR3 regions were amplified from genomic DNA by means of the immunoSEQ Assay, a bias-controlled multiplex PCR. The study's processing was this. Within the assay, amplification of reference gene primers was used to estimate how many nucleated cells each sample contained. Sequence reads were collapsed and filtered to measure the absolute abundance of every unique TCRbeta CDR3 rearrangement. For each sample, productive Simpson clonality was calculated as the square root of Simpson's diversity index over productive rearrangements. TCRdb provides this immuneACCESS table in a form limited to in-frame rearrangements. Some clones are lacking; in checked studies, under half of them reflect an unresolved V gene, and why the rest are absent is not known. That table is the source of V, J and clone size, and D and trimming were worked out from the DNA. For this sample the table gives about 310,000 clones, of which around 90% were detected only once. The ten largest clones represent 1% of the sample.

Concerning this clone itself: Its recognized antigen is unknown. Qualities for individual bases were not recorded, and no much larger clone is one base off.

At one collaborating source in Seattle, patients were enrolled during active infection and were followed longitudinally through the course of disease. Each collaborating institution followed its own protocols to collect whole blood in K2EDTA tubes. For TCRbeta analysis, collaborators shipped samples in one of three forms: frozen whole blood, isolated PBMCs, or DNA extracted from either of those sample types. The origin of this receptor is a woman aged 40 to 50 with COVID-19, enrolled during active disease. Sample: peripheral blood.

The DNA sequence is TGCGCCAGCAGCTCCTCGGGGTCCAGCTCCTACAATGAGCAGTTCTTC. This sequence encodes CASSSSGSSSYNEQFF. In this chain, TRBV5-1 is recombined with TRBJ2-1, and the D gene may be TRBD2, 5 bases matching. V is pared back by 3 bases and J by 0 bases, with 13 bases lying between the germline termini. The germline V gene encodes CDR1 SGHRS and CDR2 YFSETQ. Counted from cysteine to phenylalanine, this CDR3 has 16 amino acids. Only the CDR3 part of the read is kept: 48 bases, read in frame from the first base.